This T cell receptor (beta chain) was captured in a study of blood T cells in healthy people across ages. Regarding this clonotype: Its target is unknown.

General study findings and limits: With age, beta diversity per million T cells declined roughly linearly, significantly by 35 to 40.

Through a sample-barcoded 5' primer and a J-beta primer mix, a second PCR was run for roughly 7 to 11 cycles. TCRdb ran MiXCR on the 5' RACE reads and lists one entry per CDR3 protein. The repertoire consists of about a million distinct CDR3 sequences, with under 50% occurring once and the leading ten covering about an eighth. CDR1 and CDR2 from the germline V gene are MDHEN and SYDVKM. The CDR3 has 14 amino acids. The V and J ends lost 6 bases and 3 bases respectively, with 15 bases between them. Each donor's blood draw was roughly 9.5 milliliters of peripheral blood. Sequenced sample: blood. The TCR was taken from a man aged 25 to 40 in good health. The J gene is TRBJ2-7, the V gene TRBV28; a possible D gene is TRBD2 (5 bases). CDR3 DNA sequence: TGTGCCAGCAGACCCTCCCTAGCCTACTACGAGCAGTACTTC. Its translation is CASRPSLAYYEQYF.